This T cell receptor (beta chain) emerged from a study of T cell repertoires in cytomegalovirus infection. Study-wide context: Public TCR beta signatures provided an indication of both CMV infection and a matching HLA type.

Germline CDR1 MNHEY, CDR2 SMNVEV (reference sequence). The CDR3 extends over 14 amino acids. V lost 3 bases, J lost 3 bases, and 4 bases stayed unmatched. TCRdb recomputed calls from the reads with MiXCR, one row per CDR3 protein. Counted here are 650,000 to 900,000 distinct CDR3 sequences, 25% to 30% occurring once; the ten biggest clones make up roughly 14%. This clonotype has a handful of counts. Its antigen is currently unknown. Regarding the study as a whole: There were HLA-C-restricted CMV-specific TCR beta clonotypes dominating the ex vivo response. Pooled public TCR beta family frequency picked out CMV carriers with the relevant HLA.

This receptor was identified in a human donor in good health (CMV status not recorded). Some clones in this sample may be carry-over from other donors' samples. Here the sequenced sample was cultured CD8+ T cells from PBMCs, taken from culture after CMV antigen stimulation. The chain carries TRBV27 and TRBJ1-1; 7 bases are shared with TRBD1. CDR3 region: CASSLDRRDTEAFF. CDR3 sequence (DNA): TGTGCCAGCAGTTTGGACAGGAGGGACACTGAAGCTTTCTTT.